This T cell receptor (beta chain) is from a study of shared T cell receptors in the human thymus. Sequencing was performed with immunoSEQ multiplex PCR; in TCRdb, only in-frame clones are kept and a portion is missing. The data contain approximately 730,000 clones, 70% to 90% of them singletons. This CDR3 has 14 amino acids. Between the trimmed V and J ends, which lost 4 bases and 1 base, there was a span of 11 bases. Per germline, CDR1 SGHDT and CDR2 YYEEEE. This clone was counted once. These data were also reused for a study on human thymus T cells. That investigation notes: During corrective heart surgery, resections were taken, and the thymus tissue came from them.

This chain joins TRBV5-6 and TRBJ1-2; TRBD1 might be the D (6 bases). The sample taken for sequencing was thymocytes. This TCR derives from a girl under three years old with a congenital heart defect. The CDR3 reads CASSPDRGNYGYTF. DNA for the CDR3: TGTGCCAGCAGCCCGGACAGAGGTAACTATGGCTACACCTTC. Full variable domain (missing parts from reference TRBV5-6 and TRBJ1-2): DAGVTQSPTHLIKTRGQQVTLRCSPKSGHDTVSWYQQALGQGPQFIFQYYEEEERQRGNFPDRFSGHQFPNYSSELNVNALLLGDSALYLCASSPDRGNYGYTFGSGTRLTVV.